The text below deals with one T cell receptor beta chain. The CDR3 has 13 amino acids. The germline gives CDR1 LNHDA, CDR2 SQIVND (reference sequence). Trimming left V 3 bases short and J 3 bases short, with 8 bases between. Assay: immunoSEQ multiplex PCR; the TCRdb copy retains only in-frame clones and omits some. This table holds about 160,000 clones, just under 95% found once. The record originates from a study of control samples from healthy donors and cancer patients. This TCR came from a woman aged 40 to 50 in good health. Input material: blood. The chain is built from TRBV19 and TRBJ1-2; no clear D. The CDR3: CASSISRDYGYTF. CDR3 sequence (DNA): TGTGCCAGTAGTATCTCCAGAGACTATGGCTACACCTTC.